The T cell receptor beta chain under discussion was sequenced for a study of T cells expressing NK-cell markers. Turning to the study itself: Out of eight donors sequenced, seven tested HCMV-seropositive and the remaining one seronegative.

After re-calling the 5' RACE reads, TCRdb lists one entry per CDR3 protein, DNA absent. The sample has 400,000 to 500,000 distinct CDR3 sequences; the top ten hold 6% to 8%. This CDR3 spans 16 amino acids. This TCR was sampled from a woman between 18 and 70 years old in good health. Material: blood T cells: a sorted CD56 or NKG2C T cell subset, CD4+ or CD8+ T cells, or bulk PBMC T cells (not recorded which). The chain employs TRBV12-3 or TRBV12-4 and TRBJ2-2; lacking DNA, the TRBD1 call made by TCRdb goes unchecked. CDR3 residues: CASSRYRNSGAGELFF.